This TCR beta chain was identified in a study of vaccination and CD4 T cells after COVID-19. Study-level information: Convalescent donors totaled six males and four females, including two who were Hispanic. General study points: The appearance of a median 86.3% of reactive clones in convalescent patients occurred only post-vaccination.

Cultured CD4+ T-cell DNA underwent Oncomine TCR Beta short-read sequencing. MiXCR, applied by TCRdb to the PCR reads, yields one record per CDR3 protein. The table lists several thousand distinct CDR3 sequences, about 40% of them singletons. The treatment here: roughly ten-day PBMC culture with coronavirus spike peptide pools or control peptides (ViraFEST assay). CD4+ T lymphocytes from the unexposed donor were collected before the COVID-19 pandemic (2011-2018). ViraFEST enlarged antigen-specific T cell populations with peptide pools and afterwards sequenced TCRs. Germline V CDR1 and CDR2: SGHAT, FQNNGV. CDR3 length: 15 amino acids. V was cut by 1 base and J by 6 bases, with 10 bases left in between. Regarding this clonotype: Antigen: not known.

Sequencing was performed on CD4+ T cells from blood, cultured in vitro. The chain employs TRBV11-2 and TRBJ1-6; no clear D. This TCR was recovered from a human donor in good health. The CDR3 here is CASSLVVQSNSPLHF. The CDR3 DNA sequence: TGTGCCAGCAGCTTAGTTGTACAGAGTAATTCACCCCTCCACTTT.